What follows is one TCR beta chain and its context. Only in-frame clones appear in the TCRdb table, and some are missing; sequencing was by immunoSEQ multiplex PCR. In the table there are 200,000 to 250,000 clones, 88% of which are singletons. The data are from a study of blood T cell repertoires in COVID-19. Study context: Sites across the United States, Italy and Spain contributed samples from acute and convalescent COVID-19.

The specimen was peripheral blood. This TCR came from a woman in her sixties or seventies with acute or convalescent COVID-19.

The CDR3 loop is CASSEGRGRYEQYF. CDR3 DNA: TGTGCCAGCAGTGAGGGCAGGGGTAGGTACGAGCAGTACTTC. This rearrangement joins TRBV6-1 to TRBJ2-7, with D tentatively TRBD1 (6 bases). The CDR3 has 14 residues. V was pared by 3 bases and J by 4 bases, with 13 bases between. Germline lookup yields CDR1 MNHNS and CDR2 SASEGT.